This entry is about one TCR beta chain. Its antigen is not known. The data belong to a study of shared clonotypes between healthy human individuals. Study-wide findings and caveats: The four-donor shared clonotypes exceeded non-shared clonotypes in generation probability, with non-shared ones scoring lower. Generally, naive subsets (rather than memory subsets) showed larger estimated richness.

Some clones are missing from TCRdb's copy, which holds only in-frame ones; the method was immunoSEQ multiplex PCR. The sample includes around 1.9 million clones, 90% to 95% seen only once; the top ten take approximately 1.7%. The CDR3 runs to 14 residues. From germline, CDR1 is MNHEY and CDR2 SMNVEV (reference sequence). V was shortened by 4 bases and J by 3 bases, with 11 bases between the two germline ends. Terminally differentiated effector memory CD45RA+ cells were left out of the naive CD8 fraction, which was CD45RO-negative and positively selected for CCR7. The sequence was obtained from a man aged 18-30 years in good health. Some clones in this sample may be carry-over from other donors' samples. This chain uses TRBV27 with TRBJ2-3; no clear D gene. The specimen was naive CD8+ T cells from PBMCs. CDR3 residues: CASSYGVGTDTQYF. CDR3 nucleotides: TGTGCCAGCAGTTATGGGGTAGGGACAGATACGCAGTATTTT.